This T cell receptor (beta chain) originates from a study of shared clonotypes between healthy human individuals. The V end was cut by 5 bases, the J end by 6 bases, with 22 bases between. The CDR3 is 16 amino acids. Germline V gives CDR1 SEHNR, CDR2 FQNEAQ (reference sequence). General study points: Rarefaction showed sorted-subset sequencing was incomplete despite large depth. Clonotypes that were shared across four donors made up around 4.6% of naive CD4 clonotypes.

It was at deep level that the assay was run. When replicate PCRs were run on sorted subsets, they used about 220 ng DNA, roughly 30,000 T cell genomes. Assay used: immunoSEQ multiplex PCR; TCRdb lists only in-frame clones, some missing. Counted here are about 120,000 clones, around 68% occurring once; the ten biggest clones make up 24%. This clone was counted only a few times. Its antigen is unknown. J is TRBJ1-2 and V is TRBV7-9; weak D call: TRBD1 (5 bases). This TCR came from a woman aged 25 to 45 in good health. Sequencing input: memory CD8+ T cells sorted from blood. Subset: CD45RO+ cells pooled with CCR7-negative TemRA cells. Here the CDR3 DNA reads TGTGCCAGCAGCCCCCCCAGTAAGCGGGGGTTTCATGGCTACACCTTC. Translating gives CASSPPSKRGFHGYTF.